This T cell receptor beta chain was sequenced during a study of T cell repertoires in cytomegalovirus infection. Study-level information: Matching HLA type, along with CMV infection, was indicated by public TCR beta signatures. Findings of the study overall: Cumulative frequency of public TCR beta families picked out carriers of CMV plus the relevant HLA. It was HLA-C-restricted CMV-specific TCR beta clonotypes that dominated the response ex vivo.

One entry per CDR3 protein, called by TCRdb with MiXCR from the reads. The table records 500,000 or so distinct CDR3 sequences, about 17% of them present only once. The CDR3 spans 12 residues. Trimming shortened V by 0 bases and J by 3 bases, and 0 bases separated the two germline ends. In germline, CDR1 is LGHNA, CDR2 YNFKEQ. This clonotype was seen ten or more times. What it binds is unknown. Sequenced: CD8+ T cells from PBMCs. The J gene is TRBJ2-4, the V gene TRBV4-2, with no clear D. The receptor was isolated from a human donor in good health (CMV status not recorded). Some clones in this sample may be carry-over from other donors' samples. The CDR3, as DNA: TGTGCCAGCAGCCAAGACAAAAACATTCAGTACTTC. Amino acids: CASSQDKNIQYF.